The sequence of this T cell receptor beta chain was determined in a study of T cell clonotyping in hematopoietic cell transplantation. As regards this clone: Its antigen remains unidentified.

The assay was immunoSEQ multiplex PCR, and TCRdb's table has in-frame clones only and misses some. Of roughly 40,000 clones in the sample, 94% were seen once. Losses at the gene ends were 6 bases for V and 5 bases for J; bases not matched to a gene: 3. The CDR3 loop spans 12 amino acids. Germline V gives CDR1 SGHTA, CDR2 FQGNSA. Overall study results and limits: Graft donor and pretransplant recipient Inverse Simpson Index values predicted broader posttransplant TCR diversity. No sorting was done, leaving CD4 and CD8 contributions mixed. Pathologically expanded recipient clonotypes increased progressively from day 30 to day 180 as diversity fell.

Sequenced: peripheral blood mononuclear cells. The rearrangement uses TRBV7-2 and TRBJ1-1, with 7 bases fitting TRBD1. The TCR sequence derives from a woman aged 50 to 60 in good health. Some clones in this sample may be carry-over from other donors' samples. The CDR3 DNA sequence: TGTGCCAGCAGGCAGGGGGAAACTGAAGCTTTCTTT. It encodes CASRQGETEAFF. Full variable domain (missing parts from reference TRBV7-2 and TRBJ1-1): GAGVSQSPSNKVTEKGKDVELRCDPISGHTALYWYRQSLGQGLEFLIYFQGNSAPDKSGLPSDRFSAERTGGSVSTLTIQRTQQEDSAVYLCASRQGETEAFFGQGTRLTVV.